The T cell receptor beta chain described here comes from a study of cytomegalovirus exposure and HLA in healthy donors. Study-wide background: Inside one of the first data releases sat some 93 million unique TCRs taken from HLA-typed donors. Overall study results and limits: In a later analysis, most CMV-associated TCR beta chains appeared HLA-restricted. Researchers counted 150 to 200 TCR beta chains as cytomegalovirus-associated.

The PCR used 60 Vbeta and 13 Jbeta primers. The repertoire was sequenced with immunoSEQ multiplex PCR; TCRdb's copy has only in-frame clones and lacks some. The repertoire includes some 120,000 clones, around 80% of them detected once, and around 5% sits in the top ten. CDR3 length: 14 residues. Germline V gene lookup returns CDR1 SEHNR and CDR2 FQNEAQ (reference sequence). With 3 bases clipped from V and 2 bases from J, the junction kept 4 bases outside the gene matches. On this clone itself: Its specificity is unknown.

The receptor's source is a man aged 25 to 40 in good health and CMV-seropositive. This rearrangement joins TRBV7-9 to TRBJ2-7; 7 nucleotides line up with TRBD1. The sample was PBMCs. Written as DNA, the CDR3 is TGTGCCAGCAGCTTCACAGGGGTTACCTACGAGCAGTACTTC. Protein sequence: CASSFTGVTYEQYF.